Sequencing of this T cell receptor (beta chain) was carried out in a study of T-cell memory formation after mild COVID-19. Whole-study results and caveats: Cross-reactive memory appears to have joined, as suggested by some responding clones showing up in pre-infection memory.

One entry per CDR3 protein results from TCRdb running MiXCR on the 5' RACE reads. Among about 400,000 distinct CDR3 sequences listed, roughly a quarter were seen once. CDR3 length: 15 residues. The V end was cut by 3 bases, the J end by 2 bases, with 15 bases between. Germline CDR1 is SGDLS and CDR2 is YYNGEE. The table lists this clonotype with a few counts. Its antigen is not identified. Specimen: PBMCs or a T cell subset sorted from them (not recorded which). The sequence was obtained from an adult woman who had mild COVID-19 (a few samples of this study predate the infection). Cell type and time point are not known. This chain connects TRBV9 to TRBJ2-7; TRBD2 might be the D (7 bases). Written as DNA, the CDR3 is TGTGCCAGCAGCGGCGGGGGACAAGGTCCCTACGAGCAGTACTTC. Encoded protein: CASSGGGQGPYEQYF.